This entry is about one T cell receptor beta chain. Its antigen is not identified. The data were obtained in a study of T-cell reconstitution after alpha-beta-depleted transplantation in children. Using unique molecular identifiers, the investigators prepared the TCRbeta library. Using its own MiXCR run on the PCR reads, TCRdb lists one record per CDR3 protein. Of about 300,000 distinct CDR3 sequences listed, nearly 8% are singletons. Broader study findings: The study reportedly traced alpha-beta T cells about two months after transplant to several hundred expanded graft clones. After one year, T-cell counts and TCRbeta diversity mostly came from new T cells. Some patients owed their high day-60 TCRbeta diversity to surviving recipient T cells and thymic progenitors.

This TCR derives from a female patient aged 2-10 years who had a stem cell transplant for Fanconi anemia, so the T cells may come from the graft donor. Sequenced here: peripheral blood, sampled 360 days after TCRalphabeta/CD19-depleted stem cell transplant.

CDR3 bases: TGTGCCAGCTCACCACTGGGACAGACTTATGGCTACACCTTC. The encoded protein is CASSPLGQTYGYTF. This chain links TRBV18 with TRBJ1-2, with 7 bases identical to TRBD1. The CDR3 sequence is 14 residues long. CDR1 and CDR2 from the germline V gene are KGHSH and LQKENI. J lost 5 bases, V lost 1 base, and 4 bases had no gene match. Together with reference TRBV18 and TRBJ1-2, the CDR3 gives the full variable domain: NAGVMQNPRHLVRRRGQEARLRCSPMKGHSHVYWYRQLPEEGLKFMVYLQKENIIDESGMPKERFSAEFPKEGPSILRIQQVVRGDSAAYFCASSPLGQTYGYTFGSGTRLTVV.